The sequence of this T cell receptor beta chain was determined in a study of T cells after yellow fever vaccination. About the study: For low cell numbers, libraries were made with SMART-Seq v4 Ultra Low Input.

Inclusive of both ends, the CDR3 amounts to 13 amino acids. Germline CDR1 MNHEY, CDR2 SMNVEV (reference sequence). 5'RACE template switching added a universal primer site and UMIs to TCR cDNA. TCRdb reprocessed the 5' RACE reads with MiXCR, giving one entry per CDR3 protein. The data show hundreds of thousands of distinct CDR3 sequences, 3.6% seen once. Whole-study findings and limits: Clones from primary vaccination mostly reappeared after the booster (around 96% CD4, over 85% CD8).

This clonotype was seen ten or more times. Its cognate antigen is unknown. No conserved phenylalanine or tryptophan is present at the end of the CDR3, so a read error is the likely explanation. The DNA is left out, because the CDR3 cannot be placed on it with certainty; the CDR3 is given as TCRdb lists it. The clonotype was recovered from a man between 18 and 29 years old who received the YFV17D yellow fever vaccine. The source material was PBMCs, sampled on the day of the yellow fever booster vaccination. J is TRBJ2-3 and V is TRBV27; TRBD2, the table's D call, lacks a check against the DNA. This CDR3 is CASSSRRALHTFL.